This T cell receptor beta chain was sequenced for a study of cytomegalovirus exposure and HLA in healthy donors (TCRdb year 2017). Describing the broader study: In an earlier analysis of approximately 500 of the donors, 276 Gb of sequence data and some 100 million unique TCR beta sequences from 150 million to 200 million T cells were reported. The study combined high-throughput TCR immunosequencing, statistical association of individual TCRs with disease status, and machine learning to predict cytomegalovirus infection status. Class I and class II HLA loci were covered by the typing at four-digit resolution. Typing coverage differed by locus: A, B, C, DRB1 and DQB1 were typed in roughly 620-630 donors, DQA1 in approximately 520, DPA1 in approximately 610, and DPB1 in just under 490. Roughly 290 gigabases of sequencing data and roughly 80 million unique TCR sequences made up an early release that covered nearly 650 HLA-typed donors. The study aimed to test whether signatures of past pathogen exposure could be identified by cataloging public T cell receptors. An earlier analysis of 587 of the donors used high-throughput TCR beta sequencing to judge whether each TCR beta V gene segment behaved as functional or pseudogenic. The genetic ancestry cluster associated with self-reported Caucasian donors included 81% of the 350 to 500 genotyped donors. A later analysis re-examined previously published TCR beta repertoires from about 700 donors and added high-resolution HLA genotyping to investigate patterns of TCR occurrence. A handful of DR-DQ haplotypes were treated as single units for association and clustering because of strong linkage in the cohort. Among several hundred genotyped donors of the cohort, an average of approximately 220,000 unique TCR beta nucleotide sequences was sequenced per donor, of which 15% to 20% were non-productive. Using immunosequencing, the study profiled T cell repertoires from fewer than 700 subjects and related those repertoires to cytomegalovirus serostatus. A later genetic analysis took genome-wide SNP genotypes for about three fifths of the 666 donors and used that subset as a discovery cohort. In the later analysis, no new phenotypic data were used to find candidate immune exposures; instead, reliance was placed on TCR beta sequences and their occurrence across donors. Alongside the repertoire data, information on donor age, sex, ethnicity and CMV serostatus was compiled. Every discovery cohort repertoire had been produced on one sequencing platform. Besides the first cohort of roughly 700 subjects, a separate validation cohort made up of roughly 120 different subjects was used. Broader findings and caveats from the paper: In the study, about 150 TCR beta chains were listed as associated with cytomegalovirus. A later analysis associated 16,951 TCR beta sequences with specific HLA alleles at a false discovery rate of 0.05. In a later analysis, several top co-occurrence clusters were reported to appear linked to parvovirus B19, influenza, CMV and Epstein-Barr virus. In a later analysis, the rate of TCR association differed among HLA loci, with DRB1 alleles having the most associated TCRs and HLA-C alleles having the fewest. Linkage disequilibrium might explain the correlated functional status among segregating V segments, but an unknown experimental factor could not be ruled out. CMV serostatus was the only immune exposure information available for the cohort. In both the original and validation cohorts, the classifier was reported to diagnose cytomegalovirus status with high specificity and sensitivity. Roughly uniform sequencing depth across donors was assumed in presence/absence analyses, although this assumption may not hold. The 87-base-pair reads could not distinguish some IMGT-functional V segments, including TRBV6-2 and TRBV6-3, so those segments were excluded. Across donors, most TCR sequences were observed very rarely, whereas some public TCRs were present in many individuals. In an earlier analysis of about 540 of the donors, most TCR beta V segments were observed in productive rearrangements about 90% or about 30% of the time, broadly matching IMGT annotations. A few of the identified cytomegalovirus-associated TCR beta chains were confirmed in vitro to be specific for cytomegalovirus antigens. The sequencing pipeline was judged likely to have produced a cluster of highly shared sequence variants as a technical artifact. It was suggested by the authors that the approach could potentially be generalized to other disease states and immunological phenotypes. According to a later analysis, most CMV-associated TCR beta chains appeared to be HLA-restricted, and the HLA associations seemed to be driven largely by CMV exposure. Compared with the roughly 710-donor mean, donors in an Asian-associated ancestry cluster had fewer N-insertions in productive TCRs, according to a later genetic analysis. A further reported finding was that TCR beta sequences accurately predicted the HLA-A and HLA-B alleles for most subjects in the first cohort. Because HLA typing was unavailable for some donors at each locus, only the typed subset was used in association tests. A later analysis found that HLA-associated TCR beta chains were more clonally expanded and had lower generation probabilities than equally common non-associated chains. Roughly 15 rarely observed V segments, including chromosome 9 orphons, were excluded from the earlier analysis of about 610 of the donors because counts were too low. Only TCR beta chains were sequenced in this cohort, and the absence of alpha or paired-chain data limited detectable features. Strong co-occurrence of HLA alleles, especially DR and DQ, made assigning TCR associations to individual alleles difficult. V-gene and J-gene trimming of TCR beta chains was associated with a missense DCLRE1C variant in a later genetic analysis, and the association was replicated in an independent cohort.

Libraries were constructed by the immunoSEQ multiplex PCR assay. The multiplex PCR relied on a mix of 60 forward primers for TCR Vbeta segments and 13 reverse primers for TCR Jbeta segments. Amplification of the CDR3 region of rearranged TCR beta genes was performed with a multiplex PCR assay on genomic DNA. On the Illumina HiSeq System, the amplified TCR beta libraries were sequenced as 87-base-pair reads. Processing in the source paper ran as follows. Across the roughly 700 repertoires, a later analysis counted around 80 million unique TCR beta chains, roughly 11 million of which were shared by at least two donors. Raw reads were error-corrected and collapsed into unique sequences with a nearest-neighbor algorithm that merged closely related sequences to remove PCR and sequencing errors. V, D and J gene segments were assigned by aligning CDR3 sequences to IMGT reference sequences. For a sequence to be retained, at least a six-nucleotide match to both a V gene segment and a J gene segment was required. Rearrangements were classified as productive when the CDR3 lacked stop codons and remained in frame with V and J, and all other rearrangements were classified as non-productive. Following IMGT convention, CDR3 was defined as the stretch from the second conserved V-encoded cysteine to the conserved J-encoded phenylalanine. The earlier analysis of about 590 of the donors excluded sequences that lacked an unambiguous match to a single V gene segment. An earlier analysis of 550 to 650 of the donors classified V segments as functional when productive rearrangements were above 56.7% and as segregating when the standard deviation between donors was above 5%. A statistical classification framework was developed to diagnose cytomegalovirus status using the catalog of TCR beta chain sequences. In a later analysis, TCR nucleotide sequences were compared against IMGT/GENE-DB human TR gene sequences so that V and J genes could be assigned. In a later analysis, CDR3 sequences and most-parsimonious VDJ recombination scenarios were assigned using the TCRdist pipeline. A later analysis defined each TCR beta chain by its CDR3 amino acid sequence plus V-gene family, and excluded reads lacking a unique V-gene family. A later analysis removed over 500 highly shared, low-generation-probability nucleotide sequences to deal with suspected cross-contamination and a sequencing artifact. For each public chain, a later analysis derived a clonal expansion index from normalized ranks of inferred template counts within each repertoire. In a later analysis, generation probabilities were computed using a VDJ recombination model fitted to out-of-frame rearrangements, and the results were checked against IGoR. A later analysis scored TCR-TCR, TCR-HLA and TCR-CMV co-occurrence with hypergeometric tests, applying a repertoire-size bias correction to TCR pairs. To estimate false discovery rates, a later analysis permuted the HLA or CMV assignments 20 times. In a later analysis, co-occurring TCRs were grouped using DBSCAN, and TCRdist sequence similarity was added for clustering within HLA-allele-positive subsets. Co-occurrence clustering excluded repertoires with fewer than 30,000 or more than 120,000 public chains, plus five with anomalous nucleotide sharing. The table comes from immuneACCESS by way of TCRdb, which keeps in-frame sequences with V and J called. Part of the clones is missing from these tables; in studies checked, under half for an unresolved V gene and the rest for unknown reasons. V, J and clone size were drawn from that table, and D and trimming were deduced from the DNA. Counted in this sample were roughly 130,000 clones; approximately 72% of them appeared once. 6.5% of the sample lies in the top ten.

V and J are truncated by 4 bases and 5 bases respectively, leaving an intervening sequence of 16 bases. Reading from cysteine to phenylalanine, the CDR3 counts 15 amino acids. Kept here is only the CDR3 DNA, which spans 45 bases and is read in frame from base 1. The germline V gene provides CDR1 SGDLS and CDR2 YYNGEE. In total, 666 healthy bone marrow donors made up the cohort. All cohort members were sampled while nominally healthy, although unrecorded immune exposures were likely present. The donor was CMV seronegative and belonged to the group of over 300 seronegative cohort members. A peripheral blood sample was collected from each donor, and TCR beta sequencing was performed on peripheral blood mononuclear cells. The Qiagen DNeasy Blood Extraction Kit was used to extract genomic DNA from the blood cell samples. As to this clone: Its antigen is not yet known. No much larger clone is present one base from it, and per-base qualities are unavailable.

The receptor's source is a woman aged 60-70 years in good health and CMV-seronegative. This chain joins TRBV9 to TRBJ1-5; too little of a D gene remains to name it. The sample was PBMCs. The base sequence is TGTGCCAGCAGCTTATCGACGGGAAGGGATCAGCCCCAGCATTTT. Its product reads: CASSLSTGRDQPQHF.